This passage covers 28 T cell receptor beta chains from one sample sequenced in a study of blood T cell repertoires in COVID-19. The method was immunoSEQ multiplex PCR; TCRdb's version includes in-frame clones alone and lacks a portion of them. The table shows 300,000 to 350,000 clones, with more than 70% occurring only once. The sample taken for sequencing was peripheral blood. The receptors shown here come from a woman aged 25 to 39 with COVID-19, enrolled during active disease.

The chain carries TRBV7-2 and TRBJ1-6; the D gene is possibly TRBD1 (5 bases). This CDR3 has 14 residues. Trimming took 3 bases from V and 13 from J, leaving 16 bases between them. Germline CDR1 SGHTA, CDR2 FQGNSA. The CDR3 sequence: CASSFAPGPGPLHF. The CDR3 nucleotides read TGTGCCAGCAGCTTTGCCCCAGGGCCCGGGCCCCTCCACTTT.

This sequence joins TRBV12-2 and TRBJ1-1. TRBV12-2 is a documented pseudogene. The CDR3 spans 18 residues. CDR3 DNA: TGTGCAAGTCCCCCTAGGTTCGGTCCCTCGGCCCTGAACACTGAAGCTTTCTTT. This gives the protein CASPPRFGPSALNTEAFF.

This clone was counted once. The chain has TRBV7-9 and TRBJ1-5; 9 bases are shared with TRBD1. The V gene end was trimmed by 8 bases and the J gene end by 3 bases; junction bases not matched to a gene: 8. From germline, CDR1 is SEHNR and CDR2 FQNEAQ (reference sequence). The CDR3 is 15 residues long. DNA for the CDR3: TGTGCCAGCGGAACCGGGACAGGGAACAATCAGCCCCAGCATTTT. It codes for CASGTGTGNNQPQHF. The entire variable domain, with the rest obtained from reference TRBV7-9 and TRBJ1-5, is as follows: DTGVSQNPRHKITKRGQNVTFRCDPISEHNRLYWYRQTLGQGPEFLTYFQNEAQLEKSRLLSDRFSAERPKGSFSTLEIQRTEQGDSAMYLCASGTGTGNNQPQHFGDGTRLSIL.

The chain couples TRBV15 to TRBJ2-2, with 7 bases fitting TRBD1. Losses at the gene ends were 7 bases for V and 6 bases for J; bases not matched to a gene: 17. The CDR3 has 17 amino acids. In germline, CDR1 is LNHNV, CDR2 YYDKDF (reference sequence). The chain's CDR3 is CATTHSISITGAGELFF. The CDR3 nucleotides are TGTGCCACCACCCACAGCATTAGCATAACAGGGGCCGGGGAGCTGTTTTTT.

V is TRBV15 and J is TRBJ2-3, with D perhaps TRBD1 (5 bases). The CDR3 runs to 15 residues. CDR1 LNHNV and CDR2 YYDKDF come from the germline V gene (reference sequence). Deletions cut 4 bases from V and 4 bases from J, with 15 bases between. Here the CDR3 reads CATSTQTALPDTQYF. DNA of the CDR3: TGTGCCACCAGCACCCAGACAGCCCTCCCAGATACGCAGTATTTT.

This chain links TRBV28 with TRBJ2-2; TRBD2 is a possible D gene (6 bases). The V gene's germline CDR1 is MDHEN and CDR2 SYDVKM. V lost 3 bases, J lost 4 bases, and 12 bases lay in between. CDR3 length equals 15 residues. The CDR3 region has the DNA TGTGCCAGCAGTTTTAGTGGGGGGTCCACCGGGGAGCTGTTTTTT. This codes for CASSFSGGSTGELFF.

The genes are TRBV4-2 and TRBJ1-2; D gene uncertain. CDR1 and CDR2 from the germline V gene are LGHNA and YNFKEQ. Deletions cut 6 bases from V and 2 bases from J, with 16 bases between. CDR3 length equals 15 residues. CDR3 residues: CASSDDYEVNYGYTF. In DNA, the CDR3 is TGTGCCAGCAGTGATGATTATGAGGTCAACTATGGCTACACCTTC.

The chain recombines TRBV2 with TRBJ2-3, with a tentative D call TRBD2 (5 bases). CDR1 and CDR2 (germline): SNHLY, FYNNEI. The CDR3 has 14 amino acids. V was pared by 5 bases and J by 2 bases, with 11 bases between. The CDR3 nucleotides are TGTGCCAGCAGTTCCCAGCGGTCCACAGATACGCAGTATTTT. This sequence encodes CASSSQRSTDTQYF.

The chain couples TRBV27 to TRBJ2-1, with D possibly matching TRBD1 (6 bases). V lost 7 bases to trimming and J lost 3 bases, with 16 bases between them. Germline V gives CDR1 MNHEY, CDR2 SMNVEV (reference sequence). The CDR3 sequence is 15 residues long. The CDR3 bases are TGTGCCAGCACCCTCCTCCGGGACAACTACAATGAGCAGTTCTTC. It specifies CASTLLRDNYNEQFF.

The rearrangement links TRBV5-1 to TRBJ2-1, with TRBD1 matching 8 bases. The germline V gene encodes CDR1 SGHRS and CDR2 YFSETQ. V was pared by 4 bases and J by 1 base, with 7 bases of the junction left unmatched. This CDR3 is 16 amino acids long. The CDR3 nucleotides read TGCGCCAGCAGCATCGGACAGGGAGCTTCCTACAATGAGCAGTTCTTC. This gives the protein CASSIGQGASYNEQFF.

This chain connects TRBV7-2 to TRBJ2-3, with D possibly being TRBD2 (5 bases). Deletions cut 3 bases from V and 4 bases from J, with 11 bases between. Germline CDR1 reads SGHTA; CDR2 reads FQGNSA. The CDR3 has 14 amino acids. CDR3 coding DNA: TGTGCCAGCAGCTTTATAGCGAGCGCAGATACGCAGTATTTT. This translates into CASSFIASADTQYF.

This clone showed up just once. The V gene is TRBV5-3, the J gene TRBJ1-3, with no clear D. TRBV5-3 is annotated as an ORF whose role is uncertain. This CDR3 is built from 16 residues. The germline V and J ends were trimmed by 9 bases and 0 bases, with 19 bases remaining between them. In DNA, the CDR3 is TGTGCCATCCCATCGGCGGATTCTTCCTCTGGAAACACCATATATTTT. It yields the protein CAIPSADSSSGNTIYF.

V gene TRBV4-1 combines with J gene TRBJ1-6; D may be TRBD1 (6 bases). Germline V gene lookup returns CDR1 MGHRA and CDR2 YSYEKL. The CDR3 covers 16 residues. The V end was cut by 4 bases, the J end by 7 bases, with 17 bases between. The chain's CDR3 is CASSPLIQGSNSPLHF. DNA of the CDR3: TGCGCCAGCAGCCCTCTCATACAGGGATCCAATTCACCCCTCCACTTT.

The chain has TRBV28 and TRBJ2-5; 8 bases fit TRBD2. Germline V gene sequence: CDR1 MDHEN, CDR2 SYDVKM. Germline trimming cut 5 bases from V and 5 bases from J; bases unmatched to any gene: 10. The CDR3 is 15 residues long. The CDR3: CASSPSQGLGETQYF. CDR3 nucleotides: TGTGCCAGCAGTCCGAGCCAGGGACTAGGGGAGACCCAGTACTTC.

Only one count was recorded for this clone. J is TRBJ1-5 and V is TRBV6-4, with unresolved D. Germline CDR1 reads MRHNA; CDR2 reads SNTAGT. Trimming removed 2 bases from V and 0 bases from J, with 8 bases in between. The CDR3 loop spans 15 amino acids. The CDR3, as DNA: TGTGCCAGCAGTGACAAGAACAGTAGCAATCAGCCCCAGCATTTT. Translated: CASSDKNSSNQPQHF.

The chain uses TRBV6-5 and TRBJ1-3; D gene unclear. The CDR3 totals 14 residues. Germline-derived CDR1 and CDR2 are MNHEY and SVGAGI. Between the trimmed V and J ends, which lost 8 bases and 3 bases, there was a span of 14 bases. DNA of the CDR3: TGTGCCAGCGTCAGGCCGGAAGATGGAAACACCATATATTTT. This encodes CASVRPEDGNTIYF.

The chain uses TRBV19 and TRBJ2-3; maybe TRBD1 (6 bases). The germline gives CDR1 LNHDA, CDR2 SQIVND (reference sequence). This CDR3 spans 15 amino acids. Trimming left V 4 bases short and J 0 bases short, with 11 bases between. The CDR3 here is CASSSFDRSTDTQYF. CDR3 nucleotide sequence: TGTGCCAGTAGTAGCTTTGACAGGAGCACAGATACGCAGTATTTT.

The V and J genes are TRBV28 and TRBJ1-5; 7 nucleotides align to TRBD1. CDR3 length: 15 amino acids. The ends lost 4 bases at V and 3 bases at J; junction bases unmatched: 6. Germline-derived CDR1 and CDR2 are MDHEN and SYDVKM. The CDR3 region is CASSSDRAPNQPQHF. The CDR3 bases are TGTGCCAGCAGTTCCGACAGGGCCCCCAATCAGCCCCAGCATTTT.

The V gene is TRBV19, the J gene TRBJ1-5, with 9 positions matching TRBD1. This CDR3 spans 15 amino acids. Germline CDR1 and CDR2: LNHDA and SQIVND (reference sequence). The trim removed 4 bases at V and 6 bases at J, leaving 7 bases unmatched. As DNA, the CDR3 is TGTGCCAGTAGTAGGGGACAGGGCCCTCGTCAGCCCCAGCATTTT. Translating it yields CASSRGQGPRQPQHF.

The gene calls are TRBV6-5 and TRBJ1-5, with TRBD1 matching 9 bases. CDR3 size: 15 residues. CDR1 and CDR2 from the germline V gene are MNHEY and SVGAGI. V gave up 5 bases and J gave up 2 bases; unmatched junction bases: 4. The chain's CDR3 is CASSTTGGRNQPQHF. CDR3 coding DNA: TGTGCCAGCAGTACTACAGGGGGCCGCAATCAGCCCCAGCATTTT.

This chain links TRBV7-3 with TRBJ1-4, with 8 bases identical to TRBD1. Germline loops: CDR1 SGHTA, CDR2 FQGTGA. This CDR3 spans 13 amino acids. The V gene end was trimmed by 1 base and the J gene end by 10 bases; junction bases not matched to a gene: 2. The CDR3 DNA reads TGTGCCAGCAGCTTAAGAACAGGGGGAAAACTGTTTTTT. Translating gives CASSLRTGGKLFF.

The chain uses TRBV12-5 and TRBJ2-3, with 8 bases identical to TRBD2. The CDR3 runs to 15 residues. Trimming cost V 3 bases and J 1 base; bases outside gene matches: 3. Germline V gene data show CDR1 as LGHNT and CDR2 as FRNRAP. Here the CDR3 DNA reads TGTGCTAGTGGTTTAGGAGCGGGGGGCACAGATACGCAGTATTTT. Its translation is CASGLGAGGTDTQYF.

Written as DNA, the CDR3 is TGTGCCAGCAGCCAAGCCGGACAGTCCTATGGCTACACCTTC. As protein: CASSQAGQSYGYTF. This chain connects TRBV3-1 (or the pseudogene TRBV3-2) to TRBJ1-2; D is possibly TRBD1 (6 bases). The CDR3 is 14 amino acids. Germline CDR1 LGHDT, CDR2 YNNKEL (reference sequence). Deletions cut 1 base from V and 4 bases from J, with 10 bases between.

The CDR3 region has the DNA TGTGCCAGCAGAAAGACAGAAGGCAATTCACCCCTCCACTTT. It encodes CASRKTEGNSPLHF. The chain uses TRBV6-6 and TRBJ1-6, with a tentative D call TRBD1 (5 bases). In germline, CDR1 is MNHNY, CDR2 SVGAGI (reference sequence). Trimming stripped 6 bases from V and 7 bases from J, with 13 bases between. The CDR3 length is 14 residues.

The chain links TRBV27 to TRBJ1-1; 9 bases are shared with TRBD1. V lost 3 bases, J lost 1 base, and 9 bases stayed unmatched. The V gene's germline CDR1 is MNHEY and CDR2 SMNVEV (reference sequence). The CDR3 spans 17 residues. Here the CDR3 DNA reads TGTGCCAGCAGTTTTTTGTCACCGGGACAGGGGAACACTGAAGCTTTCTTT. This encodes CASSFLSPGQGNTEAFF.

The chain has TRBV30 and TRBJ2-1, with 11 bases fitting TRBD2. The V segment lost 3 bases and the J segment 1 base; nucleotides outside the gene matches: 5. The CDR3 is made up of 16 amino acids. Germline-derived CDR1 and CDR2 are GTSNPN and SVGIG (reference sequence). The CDR3 reads CAWSDTSGRSYNEQFF. The CDR3 DNA reads as TGTGCCTGGAGCGACACTAGCGGGAGATCCTACAATGAGCAGTTCTTC. Based on the CDR3 plus reference TRBV30 and TRBJ2-1, the full variable domain is SQTIHQWPATLVQPVGSPLSLECTVEGTSNPNLYWYRQAAGRGLQLLFYSVGIGQISSEVPQNLSASRPQDRQFILSSKKLLLSDSGFYLCAWSDTSGRSYNEQFFGPGTRLTVL.

V gene TRBV6-6 combines with J gene TRBJ2-3; weak D call: TRBD2 (7 bases). There are 16 residues in the CDR3. CDR1 and CDR2 from the germline V gene are MNHNY and SVGAGI (reference sequence). V shed 5 bases and J shed 2 bases, with 17 bases lying between them. This CDR3 is CASSREGGPDTDTQYF. DNA for the CDR3: TGTGCCAGCAGTCGAGAGGGGGGGCCCGACACAGATACGCAGTATTTT.

The rearrangement joins TRBV6-5 to TRBJ1-2; 8 bases agree with TRBD1. The CDR3 spans 14 residues. With V trimmed by 5 bases and J by 8 bases, 10 bases remained unmatched. The V gene's germline CDR1 is MNHEY and CDR2 SVGAGI. In nucleotides, the CDR3 is TGTGCCAGCAGTCCACCGGGACAGGCTGGAGGCTACACCTTC. It translates to CASSPPGQAGGYTF.